This T cell receptor (beta chain) was sequenced for a study of control samples from healthy donors and cancer patients. The assay was immunoSEQ multiplex PCR, and TCRdb's table has in-frame clones only and misses some. The data contain a few hundred thousand clones, around 90% of them singletons. V lost 4 bases and J lost 4; bases outside the gene matches: 5. Germline values: CDR1 MDHEN, CDR2 SYDVKM. The CDR3 extends over 14 amino acids. Sequenced material: PBMCs. This TCR was recovered from a man between 35 and 55 years old with head and neck cancer. The J gene is TRBJ2-5, the V gene TRBV28, with 8 bases identical to TRBD1. This CDR3 is CASSYAGGTETQYF. The CDR3 DNA reads TGTGCCAGCAGTTACGCAGGGGGCACAGAGACCCAGTACTTC. The variable domain in full, with the rest retrieved from reference TRBV28 and TRBJ2-5, is DVKVTQSSRYLVKRTGEKVFLECVQDMDHENMFWYRQDPGLGLRLIYFSYDVKMKEKGDIPEGYSVSREKKERFSLILESASTNQTSMYLCASSYAGGTETQYFGPGTRLLVL.